This T cell receptor beta chain was sequenced for a study of breast tumors, draining lymph nodes, adjacent tissues. Axillary draining lymph nodes of breast cancer patients supplied the node samples. TCRdb re-called the multiplex PCR reads with MiXCR, one entry per CDR3 protein. The data contain about 170,000 distinct CDR3 sequences, about 33% of them singletons. Ten or more counts support this clonotype. CDR1 and CDR2 (germline): MNHEY, SMNVEV (reference sequence). V shed 4 bases and J shed 3 bases, with 9 bases lying between them. This CDR3 comprises 13 residues. The sequence was collected from a female donor with breast cancer. Some clones in this sample may be carry-over from other donors' samples. Sequenced: axillary lymph node tissue. The V and J genes are TRBV27 and TRBJ1-2; D may be TRBD1 (6 bases). The CDR3 DNA is TGTGCCAGCAGTTGGGGGGCGGACTATGGCTACACCTTC. This translates into CASSWGADYGYTF.